This TCR beta chain came from a study of T cell responses to AZD1222 COVID-19 vaccine. General study results and limits: Donors in the cohort were predominantly white British and more often female, and clonal diversity was possibly underestimated. There were vaccine-associated CD4 TCRs across spike, dominant at 160-218 and 743-854. The study sampled repertoires only after the peak T cell response. Vaccination with two AZD1222 doses was followed by a rise in Spike-specific TCR breadth and depth.

CDR3 length equals 15 residues. Trimming took 5 bases from V and 0 from J; bases not matched to a gene: 4. CDR1 and CDR2 from the germline V gene are MGHRA and YSYEKL. Details on this clone: What it binds is not known.

TCRdb's copy holds only in-frame clones and misses some; the assay was immunoSEQ multiplex PCR. The sample carries about 140,000 clones, approximately 94% recorded once. The V gene is TRBV4-1, the J gene TRBJ1-1, with 9 bases matching TRBD1. The origin of this receptor is an adult in good health. Material: peripheral blood, obtained on day 0 of AZD1222 vaccination. This CDR3 reads CASSETGGLNTEAFF. The CDR3 region has the DNA TGCGCCAGCAGCGAAACAGGGGGCCTGAACACTGAAGCTTTCTTT.